Given below is one TCR beta chain in context. Antigen: not known. This record belongs to a study of early T cells in non-severe SARS-CoV-2 infection. Whole-study context: Bulk RNA taken from unsorted whole blood was sequenced, leaving chains unpaired.

Broader study findings: Reliance on VDJdb matching favored anti-spike CD8 responses; private and CD4 specificities were missed.

Individual cDNA molecules each received unique molecular identifiers attached to them. MiXCR was run by TCRdb on the 5' RACE reads, yielding one entry per CDR3 protein. The data contain more than 85,000 distinct CDR3 sequences, 10% to 15% of them seen just once; the ten biggest clones take up around 4.1%. The CDR3 length is 14 residues. The V end was cut by 5 bases, the J end by 4 bases, with 14 bases between. The V gene's germline CDR1 is MDHEN and CDR2 SYDVKM. The clonotype originates from an adult who was a healthcare worker with PCR-confirmed SARS-CoV-2 infection or an uninfected control (not recorded which). V is TRBV28 and J is TRBJ1-2; D gene ambiguous. Source: whole blood, taken at baseline. CDR3 nucleotides: TGTGCCAGCAGTGTTTTAGACGGGCCCTATGGCTACACCTTC. Amino acids: CASSVLDGPYGYTF.